This T cell receptor beta chain was captured by sequencing in a study of T cell repertoires in cytomegalovirus infection. Whole-study context: Public TCR beta signatures were indicative of both CMV infection and a matching HLA type.

Study-level results: The ex vivo response showed dominance by HLA-C-restricted CMV-specific TCR beta clonotypes.

This clonotype occurred a few times. The antigen is unknown. In TCRdb, the reads were re-called with MiXCR into one record per CDR3 protein. Seen here are approximately 250,000 distinct CDR3 sequences, under 25% observed once, and the top ten hold 15% to 20%. Germline V gives CDR1 DFQATT, CDR2 SNEGSKA (reference sequence). Trimming cost V 3 bases and J 5 bases; bases outside gene matches: 15. The CDR3 length is 16 residues. Sequenced input: CD8+ T cells from PBMCs. The chain couples TRBV20-1 to TRBJ2-5, with 7 bases fitting TRBD2. This clonotype was obtained from a human donor in good health (CMV status not recorded). Some clones in this sample may be carry-over from other donors' samples. For the CDR3, the DNA is TGCAGTGCTAGTCCGGGAGGTAGCTCGTACACGGAGACCCAGTACTTC. This gives the protein CSASPGGSSYTETQYF.